This section outlines one TCR beta chain sequence together with its context. This specimen belongs to a study of cytomegalovirus exposure and HLA in healthy donors. V was pared by 5 bases and J by 6 bases, with 9 bases of the junction left unmatched. This CDR3 has 13 amino acids. CDR1 and CDR2 (germline): GTSNPN, SVGIG (reference sequence). Donors consisted of healthy bone marrow donors. Primers: 60 Vbeta forward and 13 Jbeta reverse. Sequencing used immunoSEQ multiplex PCR; TCRdb keeps in-frame clones, though not all of them. This table has some 86,000 clones, roughly 80% appearing once. The rearrangement joins TRBV30 to TRBJ1-1; 7 positions match TRBD1. The sequenced material came from PBMCs. The clonotype comes from a woman aged 40 to 55 in good health and CMV-seropositive. The CDR3 DNA follows: TGTGCCTGGCAACAGGGGTCGTTGTCTGAAGCTTTCTTT. It yields the protein CAWQQGSLSEAFF.